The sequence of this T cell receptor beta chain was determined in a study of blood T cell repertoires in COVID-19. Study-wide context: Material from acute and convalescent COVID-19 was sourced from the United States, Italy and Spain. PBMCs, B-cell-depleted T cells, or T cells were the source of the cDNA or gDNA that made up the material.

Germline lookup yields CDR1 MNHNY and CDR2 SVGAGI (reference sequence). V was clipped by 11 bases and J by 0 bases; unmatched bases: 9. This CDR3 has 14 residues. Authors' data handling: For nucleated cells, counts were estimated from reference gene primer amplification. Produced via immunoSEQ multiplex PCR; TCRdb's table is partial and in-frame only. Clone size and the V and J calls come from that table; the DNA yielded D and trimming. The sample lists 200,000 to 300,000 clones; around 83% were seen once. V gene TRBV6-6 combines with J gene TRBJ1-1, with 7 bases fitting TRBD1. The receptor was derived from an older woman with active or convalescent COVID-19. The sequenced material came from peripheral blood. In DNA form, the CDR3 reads TGTGCCTCGTGGAAGGGGGCTATGAACACTGAAGCTTTCTTT. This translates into CASWKGAMNTEAFF.